A selection of T cell receptor beta chains follows, all from one sample in a study of cytomegalovirus exposure and HLA in healthy donors. Data came from immunoSEQ multiplex PCR; TCRdb stores just in-frame clones and leaves some out. The repertoire includes 65,000 to 90,000 clones, roughly 88% of them detected once, and roughly 2% sits in the top ten. Sequenced material: PBMCs. Receptor source: a woman in her 30s in good health and CMV-seronegative. Each CDR3 is given with its conserved first and last residue. The D gene is left open where the match is weak. Not all rows give a size; the values are once, few, many and, for expanded clones, a class.

DNA,CDR3,V,J,D,size
TGCAGCGTGAAGGGTCAGGGGTACCAAGAGACCCAGTACTTC,CSVKGQGYQETQYF,TRBV29-1,TRBJ2-5,-,-
TGTGCCAGCAGCGACGGGACTAGCGGGATCGGTGAGACCCAGTACTTC,CASSDGTSGIGETQYF,TRBV9,TRBJ2-5,TRBD2,once
TGTGCCAGTAGTATTCCTGGAAGCGGGATGAACACCGGGGAGCTGTTTTTT,CASSIPGSGMNTGELFF,TRBV19,TRBJ2-2,TRBD2,-
TGTGCCAGCAGCTTAGCAGCTCGGACTAGCGCGAGCTCTGGGGCCAACGTCCTGACTTTC,CASSLAARTSASSGANVLTF,TRBV7-6,TRBJ2-6,TRBD2,-
TGTGCCAGCAGCTTCCAGAACACTGAAGCTTTCTTT,CASSFQNTEAFF,TRBV11-2,TRBJ1-1,-,once
TGTGCCAGCAAAGTAGATCAGGGAACTACTAACCCTTTCCTCCAGTTCTTC,CASKVDQGTTNPFLQFF,TRBV11-2,TRBJ2-1,-,-
TGCGCCAGCAGCTTGACTAGCGGGGAGGGCCGGGTGGGTACGCAGTATTTT,CASSLTSGEGRVGTQYF,TRBV5-1,TRBJ2-3,TRBD2,-
TGTGCCAGCAGCGCGAACGGACAGTTGACTAATGAAAAACTGTTTTTT,CASSANGQLTNEKLFF,TRBV5-6,TRBJ1-4,-,few
TGTGCCAGCAGTTTTCCCGGGACAGGGGCCGGGGAGCTGTTTTTT,CASSFPGTGAGELFF,TRBV27,TRBJ2-2,TRBD1,once
TGTGCCAGCAGCTTACTGGCCCCAGGGGATGGCTACACCTTC,CASSLLAPGDGYTF,TRBV7-3,TRBJ1-2,-,-
TGTGCCAGCAGCCAAGGGTGGGACTCCCGAGTCTCTGGAAACACCATATATTTT,CASSQGWDSRVSGNTIYF,TRBV4-2,TRBJ1-3,-,-
TGTGCCAGCAGCCCCCGACTTCGCTTCTACTCCAATGAGCAGTTCTTC,CASSPRLRFYSNEQFF,TRBV7-9,TRBJ2-1,-,-
TGTGCCAGCGCAGACGCGGCCTCGAGCACTGAAGCTTTCTTT,CASADAASSTEAFF,TRBV7-2,TRBJ1-1,-,once
TGCGCCAGCAGCTCGGACAGGGGTGGCTATGGCTACACCTTC,CASSSDRGGYGYTF,TRBV5-1,TRBJ1-2,TRBD1,few
TGTGCCAGCAGCTTTACAGGGGGCTTTGGAAACACCATATATTTT,CASSFTGGFGNTIYF,TRBV7-9,TRBJ1-3,TRBD1,-
TGTGCCAGCAGCTTAGCCGGGGACAAACGGGGTCCAGAAAAACTGTTTTTT,CASSLAGDKRGPEKLFF,TRBV7-9,TRBJ1-4,-,-
TGTGCCAGCAGCTTGAATAACGAGCAGTACTTC,CASSLNNEQYF,TRBV5-6,TRBJ2-7,-,-
TGTGCCAGCAGGGAGACAGGCGGGGAGACCCAGTACTTC,CASRETGGETQYF,TRBV28,TRBJ2-5,-,-
TGTGCCAGCAGCTTGACTAGCGGGAGAACGTCGACCTACGAGCAGTACTTC,CASSLTSGRTSTYEQYF,TRBV5-6,TRBJ2-7,TRBD2,-
TGTGCCAGCAGCTTAGATAGGACAGGGGGGAATTCACCCCTCCACTTT,CASSLDRTGGNSPLHF,TRBV7-6,TRBJ1-6,TRBD1,-
TGTGCCAGCAGTTTATACGCGGCGGGAAGCTCCTACAATGAGCAGTTCTTC,CASSLYAAGSSYNEQFF,TRBV27,TRBJ2-1,-,-
TGTGCCATCAGTGAGTCGAGGGTGGGGGGAATCGAGACCCAGTACTTC,CAISESRVGGIETQYF,TRBV10-3,TRBJ2-5,-,once
TGTGCCAGCAGCTTACGAACTTTCTCTGGAAACACCATATATTTT,CASSLRTFSGNTIYF,TRBV5-6,TRBJ1-3,-,-
TGTGCCGGGTCCCACAGGGTTAATAATGAAAAACTGTTTTTT,CAGSHRVNNEKLFF,TRBV5-4,TRBJ1-4,-,-
TGTGCCAGCAGCGTAGAGGCGGGTCCTTCCTACGAGCAGTACTTC,CASSVEAGPSYEQYF,TRBV9,TRBJ2-7,-,-
TGCAGCGTTGAAGTCGGCGGGAACACTGAAGCTTTCTTT,CSVEVGGNTEAFF,TRBV29-1,TRBJ1-1,-,-
TGTGCCAGCAGCTGGCCTGGGGATTGGCGGGAGAGAAGCACAGATACGCAGTATTTT,CASSWPGDWRERSTDTQYF,TRBV11-2,TRBJ2-3,TRBD2,-
TGTGCCAGCAGTGACGACGAGCAGTACTTC,CASSDDEQYF,TRBV25-1,TRBJ2-7,-,once
TGTTCCAGCAGCTTAGCGGGACATTTCTACGAGCAGTACTTC,CSSSLAGHFYEQYF,TRBV7-9,TRBJ2-7,TRBD2,-
TGTGCCAGCAGCTTAACGGCGGGAGTTATAGAGCAGTACTTC,CASSLTAGVIEQYF,TRBV7-3,TRBJ2-7,TRBD2,-
TGTGCCAGCAGCTCGAGATCCCTTACTGAAGCTTTCTTT,CASSSRSLTEAFF,TRBV7-3,TRBJ1-1,-,-
TGTGCCAGCAGCCTGGGACAGGGAAACACTGAAGCTTTCTTT,CASSLGQGNTEAFF,TRBV27,TRBJ1-1,TRBD1,few
TGTGCCAGCAGTTACTCGTCCGGGACTAGCGTCTCCTACGTGCAGTACTTC,CASSYSSGTSVSYVQYF,TRBV6-7,TRBJ2-7,TRBD2,-
TGTGCCAGCAGCGCCTATTTAAACCCGGGACAGGGTGCTAGCTACACCTTC,CASSAYLNPGQGASYTF,TRBV9,TRBJ1-2,TRBD1,-
TGTGCCAGCAGTTTTGGCGGGACAGGAGCCTACGAGCAGTACTTC,CASSFGGTGAYEQYF,TRBV28,TRBJ2-7,TRBD1,-
TGTGCCAGCAGCCATGACAGGGGGGGCTATGGCTACACCTTC,CASSHDRGGYGYTF,TRBV9,TRBJ1-2,TRBD1,-
TGTGCCAGCAGTTTATCAGGGAGGAATCAGCCCCAGCATTTT,CASSLSGRNQPQHF,TRBV28,TRBJ1-5,-,once
TGTGCCAGCAGGAGGGTGGGGGCTAGCACAGATACGCAGTATTTT,CASRRVGASTDTQYF,TRBV6-5,TRBJ2-3,-,-
TGCAGTGCCTTAAAGGACTACACCATATATTTT,CSALKDYTIYF,TRBV20-1,TRBJ1-3,-,-
TGTGCCAGCTCACCAAGGACAGGGGGCGATGAGCAGTTCTTC,CASSPRTGGDEQFF,TRBV18,TRBJ2-1,TRBD1,-
TGTGCCAGCAGTGATTTGGGGCTCGGTGAAGCTTTCTTT,CASSDLGLGEAFF,TRBV2,TRBJ1-1,-,-
TGTGCCAGCAGCTTGCTGGGGGAGGGCTATGGCTACACCTTC,CASSLLGEGYGYTF,TRBV5-4,TRBJ1-2,-,-
TGTGCCAGCAGTCGGGTTTACAATCAGCCCCAGCATTTT,CASSRVYNQPQHF,TRBV6-5,TRBJ1-5,-,-
TGTGCCAGCAGTCCCTGGACAGGGCGAGGGGAAAAACTGTTTTTT,CASSPWTGRGEKLFF,TRBV28,TRBJ1-4,TRBD1,-
TGTGCCAGCAGCTTGATGGCTAGCCGTAACAATGAGCAGTTCTTC,CASSLMASRNNEQFF,TRBV11-3,TRBJ2-1,-,-
TGTGCCAGCAGCGGTCAGGGTCCCGGCACTGAAGCTTTCTTT,CASSGQGPGTEAFF,TRBV7-3,TRBJ1-1,-,-
TGTGCCAGCAGCCGGCAGAACACTGAAGCTTTCTTT,CASSRQNTEAFF,TRBV4-2,TRBJ1-1,-,-
TGTGCCAGCAGCGGAAGTAGTGGGCCCCAGCATTTT,CASSGSSGPQHF,TRBV9,TRBJ1-5,-,-
TGTGCCAGCAGCTTAGTCTCTAGCGGGAGCTACAATGAGCAGTTCTTC,CASSLVSSGSYNEQFF,TRBV7-2,TRBJ2-1,TRBD2,-
TGTGCCAGCACCACCCGGACAGGGGGCACAGATACGCAGTATTTT,CASTTRTGGTDTQYF,TRBV9,TRBJ2-3,TRBD1,-
TGTGCCAGCAGTGATTACCGGGACAGGGAAAACGAGCAGTACTTC,CASSDYRDRENEQYF,TRBV25-1,TRBJ2-7,TRBD1,-
TGTGCCAGTAGCCCATCCCGGGGGGTCCAGTATGGCTACACCTTC,CASSPSRGVQYGYTF,TRBV19,TRBJ1-2,-,-
TGTGCCAGCAGTTTCGACAGGGACGGGACAGATACGCAGTATTTT,CASSFDRDGTDTQYF,TRBV28,TRBJ2-3,TRBD1,-
TGTGCCAGCAGCCCCGGACAGAACATTCAGTACTTC,CASSPGQNIQYF,TRBV27,TRBJ2-4,-,-
TGTGCCAGCAGTATGGGACAGACTCTGGGCTACGGCTACACCTTC,CASSMGQTLGYGYTF,TRBV27,TRBJ1-2,TRBD1,-
TGCGCCAGCAGCCCTTTAGACTCATTAAACTATGGCTACACCTTC,CASSPLDSLNYGYTF,TRBV4-1,TRBJ1-2,-,-
TGCGCCAGCAGCTTGGTTAGCCTGACGGAGACCCAGTACTTC,CASSLVSLTETQYF,TRBV5-1,TRBJ2-5,-,once